This T cell receptor beta chain was obtained from a study of cytomegalovirus exposure and HLA in healthy donors. Findings and limits, study-wide: It was reportedly the case that the classifier diagnosed cytomegalovirus status with high specificity and sensitivity. Later analysis suggested most CMV-associated TCR beta chains were HLA-restricted.

J was trimmed by 4 bases and V by 0 bases; bases with no gene match: 7. The CDR3 loop spans 16 amino acids. Germline values: CDR1 SGDLS, CDR2 YYNGEE. Details on this clone: The antigen remains undetermined.

PCR primers comprised 60 Vbeta and 13 Jbeta primers. The method was immunoSEQ multiplex PCR; TCRdb's version includes in-frame clones alone and lacks a portion of them. This sample carries about 45,000 clones, around 90% of them seen once, and the ten largest clones take more than 7.5%. What was sequenced was PBMCs. This chain links TRBV9 with TRBJ1-5; 7 nucleotides agree with TRBD1. The TCR was taken from a woman aged 40-49 years in good health and CMV-seropositive. The CDR3 reads CASSVGGGTENQPQHF. The CDR3 DNA is TGTGCCAGCAGCGTAGGGGGCGGGACAGAAAATCAGCCCCAGCATTTT.